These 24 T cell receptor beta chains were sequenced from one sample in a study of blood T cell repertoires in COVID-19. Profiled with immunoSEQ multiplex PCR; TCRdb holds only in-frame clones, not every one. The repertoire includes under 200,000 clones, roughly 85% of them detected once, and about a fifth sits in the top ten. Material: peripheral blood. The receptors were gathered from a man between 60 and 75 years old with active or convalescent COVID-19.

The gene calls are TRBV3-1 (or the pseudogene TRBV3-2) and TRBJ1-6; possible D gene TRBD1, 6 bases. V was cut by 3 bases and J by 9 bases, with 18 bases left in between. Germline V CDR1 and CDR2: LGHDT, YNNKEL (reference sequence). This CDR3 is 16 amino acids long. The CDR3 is CASSHIRQDEGSPLHF. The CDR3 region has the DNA TGTGCCAGCAGCCATATCCGACAGGACGAGGGTTCACCCCTCCACTTT.

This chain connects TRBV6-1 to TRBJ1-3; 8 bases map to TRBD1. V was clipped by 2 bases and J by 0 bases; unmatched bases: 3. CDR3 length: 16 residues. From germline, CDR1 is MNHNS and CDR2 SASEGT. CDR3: CASSEQGASSGNTIYF. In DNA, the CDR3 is TGTGCCAGCAGTGAACAGGGGGCCAGCTCTGGAAACACCATATATTTT.

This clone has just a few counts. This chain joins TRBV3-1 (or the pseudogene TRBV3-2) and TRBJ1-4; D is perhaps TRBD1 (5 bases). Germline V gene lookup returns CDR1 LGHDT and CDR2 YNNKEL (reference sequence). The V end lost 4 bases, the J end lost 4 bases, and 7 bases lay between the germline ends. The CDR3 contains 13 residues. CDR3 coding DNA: TGTGCCAGCAGCCCCAGGGTTAATGAAAAACTGTTTTTT. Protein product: CASSPRVNEKLFF.

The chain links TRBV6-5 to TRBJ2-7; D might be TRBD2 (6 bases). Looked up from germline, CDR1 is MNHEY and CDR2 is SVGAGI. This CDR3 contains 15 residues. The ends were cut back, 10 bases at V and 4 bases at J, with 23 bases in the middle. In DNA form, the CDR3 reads TGTGCCACGGTGCTCGGGCGGGGCATCGGGTACGAGCAGTACTTC. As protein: CATVLGRGIGYEQYF.

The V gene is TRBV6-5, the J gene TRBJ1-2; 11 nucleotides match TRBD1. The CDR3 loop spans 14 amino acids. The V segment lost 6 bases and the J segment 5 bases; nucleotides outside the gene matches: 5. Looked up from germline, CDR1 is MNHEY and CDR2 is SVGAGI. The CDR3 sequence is CASRSGTGGYGYTF. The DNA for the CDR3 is TGTGCCAGCAGGTCCGGGACAGGGGGATATGGCTACACCTTC.

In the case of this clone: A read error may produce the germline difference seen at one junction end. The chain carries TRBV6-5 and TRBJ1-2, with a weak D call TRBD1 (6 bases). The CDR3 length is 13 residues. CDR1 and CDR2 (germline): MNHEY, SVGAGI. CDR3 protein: CATSYGGAWGYTF. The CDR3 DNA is TGTGCCACCAGTTACGGGGGGGCGTGGGGCTACACCTTC.

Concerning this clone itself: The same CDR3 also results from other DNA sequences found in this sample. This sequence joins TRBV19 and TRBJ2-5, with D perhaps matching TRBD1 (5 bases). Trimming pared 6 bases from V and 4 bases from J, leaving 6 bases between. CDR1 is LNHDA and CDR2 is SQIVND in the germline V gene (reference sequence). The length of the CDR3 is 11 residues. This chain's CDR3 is CASRQGETQYF. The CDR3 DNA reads TGTGCCAGTAGGCAGGGAGAGACCCAGTACTTC.

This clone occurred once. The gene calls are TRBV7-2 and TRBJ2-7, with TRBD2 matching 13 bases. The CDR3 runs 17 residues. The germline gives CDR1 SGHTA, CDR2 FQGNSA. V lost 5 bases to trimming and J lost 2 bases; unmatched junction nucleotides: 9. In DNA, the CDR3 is TGTGCCAGCAGCCGGACTAGCGGGGGCCGCATTGCCTACGAGCAGTACTTC. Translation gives CASSRTSGGRIAYEQYF.

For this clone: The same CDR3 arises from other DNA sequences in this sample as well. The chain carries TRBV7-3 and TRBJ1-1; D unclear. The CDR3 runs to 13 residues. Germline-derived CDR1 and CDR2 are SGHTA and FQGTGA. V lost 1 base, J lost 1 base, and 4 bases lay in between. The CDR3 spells CASSLRGNTEAFF. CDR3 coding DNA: TGTGCCAGCAGCTTAAGAGGGAACACTGAAGCTTTCTTT.

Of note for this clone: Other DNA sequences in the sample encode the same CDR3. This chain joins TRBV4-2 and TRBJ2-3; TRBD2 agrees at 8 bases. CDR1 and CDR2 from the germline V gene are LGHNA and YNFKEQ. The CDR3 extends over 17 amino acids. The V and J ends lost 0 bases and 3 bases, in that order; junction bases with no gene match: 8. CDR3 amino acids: CASSQEGRGGGTDTQYF. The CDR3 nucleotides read TGTGCCAGCAGCCAAGAGGGACGGGGGGGCGGTACAGATACGCAGTATTTT.

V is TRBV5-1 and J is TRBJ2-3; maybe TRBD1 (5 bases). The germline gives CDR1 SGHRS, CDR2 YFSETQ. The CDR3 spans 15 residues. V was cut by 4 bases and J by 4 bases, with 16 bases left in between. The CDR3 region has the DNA TGCGCCAGCAGCGTCGGTCTTTCCAGGGCAGATACGCAGTATTTT. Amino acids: CASSVGLSRADTQYF.

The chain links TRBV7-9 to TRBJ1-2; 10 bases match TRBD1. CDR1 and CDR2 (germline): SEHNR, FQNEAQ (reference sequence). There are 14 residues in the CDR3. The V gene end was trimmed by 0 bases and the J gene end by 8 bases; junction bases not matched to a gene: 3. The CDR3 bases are TGTGCCAGCAGCTTAGCCGGGACAGGGGACGGCTACACCTTC. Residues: CASSLAGTGDGYTF.

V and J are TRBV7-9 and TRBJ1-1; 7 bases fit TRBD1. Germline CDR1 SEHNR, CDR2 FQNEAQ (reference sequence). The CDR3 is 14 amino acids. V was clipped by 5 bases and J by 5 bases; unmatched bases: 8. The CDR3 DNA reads TGTGCCAGCAGCGAACAGGGGTCATCTACTGAAGCTTTCTTT. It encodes CASSEQGSSTEAFF.

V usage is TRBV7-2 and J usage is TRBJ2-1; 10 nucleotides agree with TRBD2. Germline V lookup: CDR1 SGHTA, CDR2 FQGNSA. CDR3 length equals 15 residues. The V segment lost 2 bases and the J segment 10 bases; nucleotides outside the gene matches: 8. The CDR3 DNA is TGTGCCAGCAGCTTATTCAGCGGGGGGGATTGGGAGCAGTTCTTC. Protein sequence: CASSLFSGGDWEQFF.

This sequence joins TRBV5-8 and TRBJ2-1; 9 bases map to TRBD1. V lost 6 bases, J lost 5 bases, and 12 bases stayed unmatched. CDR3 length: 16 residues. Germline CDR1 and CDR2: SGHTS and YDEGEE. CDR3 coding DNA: TGTGCCAGCATTTTACCGGGGACAGGGAATGACAATGAGCAGTTCTTC. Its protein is CASILPGTGNDNEQFF.

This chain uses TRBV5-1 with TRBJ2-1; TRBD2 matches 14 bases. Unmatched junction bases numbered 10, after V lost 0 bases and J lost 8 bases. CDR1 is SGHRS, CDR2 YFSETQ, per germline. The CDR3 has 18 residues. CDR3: CASSLGLTSGGAIDEQFF. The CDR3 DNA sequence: TGCGCCAGCAGCTTGGGGCTGACTAGCGGGGGGGCCATCGATGAGCAGTTCTTC.

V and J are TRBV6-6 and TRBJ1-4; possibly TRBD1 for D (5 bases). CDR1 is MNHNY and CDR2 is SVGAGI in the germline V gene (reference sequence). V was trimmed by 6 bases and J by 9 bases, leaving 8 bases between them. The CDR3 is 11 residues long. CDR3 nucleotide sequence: TGTGCCAGCAGCCCAGGGAAAAAACTGTTTTTT. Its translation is CASSPGKKLFF.

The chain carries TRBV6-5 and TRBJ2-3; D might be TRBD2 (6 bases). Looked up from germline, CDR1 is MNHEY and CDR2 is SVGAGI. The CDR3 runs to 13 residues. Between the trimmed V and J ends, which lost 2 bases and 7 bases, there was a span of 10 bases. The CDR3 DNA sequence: TGTGCCAGCAGTTACCCGGGACTGAATACGCAGTATTTT. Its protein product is CASSYPGLNTQYF.

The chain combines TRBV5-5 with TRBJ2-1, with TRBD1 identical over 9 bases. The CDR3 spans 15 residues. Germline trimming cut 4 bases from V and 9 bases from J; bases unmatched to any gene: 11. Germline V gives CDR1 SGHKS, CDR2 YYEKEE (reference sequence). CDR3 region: CASSLQGALRTEQFF. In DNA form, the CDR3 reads TGTGCCAGCAGCCTACAGGGGGCGCTGAGGACTGAGCAGTTCTTC. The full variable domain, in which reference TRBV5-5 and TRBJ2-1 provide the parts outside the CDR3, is DAGVTQSPTHLIKTRGQQVTLRCSPISGHKSVSWYQQVLGQGPQFIFQYYEKEERGRGNFPDRFSARQFPNYSSELNVNALLLGDSALYLCASSLQGALRTEQFFGPGTRLTVL.

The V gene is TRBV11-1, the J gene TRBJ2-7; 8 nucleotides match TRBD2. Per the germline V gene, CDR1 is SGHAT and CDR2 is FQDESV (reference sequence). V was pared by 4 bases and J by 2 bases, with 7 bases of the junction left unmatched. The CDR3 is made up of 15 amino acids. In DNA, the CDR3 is TGTGCCAGCAGCTCGAAAGCGGGGGCGCCCTACGAGCAGTACTTC. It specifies CASSSKAGAPYEQYF.

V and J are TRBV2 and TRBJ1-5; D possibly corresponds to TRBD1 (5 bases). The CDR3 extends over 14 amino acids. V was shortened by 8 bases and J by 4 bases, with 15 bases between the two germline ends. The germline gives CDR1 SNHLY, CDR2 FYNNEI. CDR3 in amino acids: CASGKEGDNQPQHF. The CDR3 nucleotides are TGTGCCAGCGGCAAGGAAGGGGATAATCAGCCCCAGCATTTT.

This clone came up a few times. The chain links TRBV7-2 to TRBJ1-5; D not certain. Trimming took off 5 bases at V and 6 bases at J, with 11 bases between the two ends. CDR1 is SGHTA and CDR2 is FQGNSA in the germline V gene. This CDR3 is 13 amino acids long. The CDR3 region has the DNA TGTGCCAGCAGCATTAGTATAAGTCAGCCCCAGCATTTT. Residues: CASSISISQPQHF.

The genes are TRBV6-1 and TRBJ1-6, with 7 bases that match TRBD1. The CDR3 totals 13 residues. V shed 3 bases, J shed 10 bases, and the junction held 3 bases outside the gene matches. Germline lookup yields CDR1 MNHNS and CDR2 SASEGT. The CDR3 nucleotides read TGTGCCAGCAGTGAGGGACAGTTCTCACCCCTCCACTTT. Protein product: CASSEGQFSPLHF.

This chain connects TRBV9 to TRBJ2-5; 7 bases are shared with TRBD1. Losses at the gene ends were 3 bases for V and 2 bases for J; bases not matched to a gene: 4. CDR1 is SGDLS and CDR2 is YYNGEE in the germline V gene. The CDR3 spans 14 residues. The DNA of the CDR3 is TGTGCCAGCAGCGCAGGGACAGTACAAGAGACCCAGTACTTC. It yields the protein CASSAGTVQETQYF.